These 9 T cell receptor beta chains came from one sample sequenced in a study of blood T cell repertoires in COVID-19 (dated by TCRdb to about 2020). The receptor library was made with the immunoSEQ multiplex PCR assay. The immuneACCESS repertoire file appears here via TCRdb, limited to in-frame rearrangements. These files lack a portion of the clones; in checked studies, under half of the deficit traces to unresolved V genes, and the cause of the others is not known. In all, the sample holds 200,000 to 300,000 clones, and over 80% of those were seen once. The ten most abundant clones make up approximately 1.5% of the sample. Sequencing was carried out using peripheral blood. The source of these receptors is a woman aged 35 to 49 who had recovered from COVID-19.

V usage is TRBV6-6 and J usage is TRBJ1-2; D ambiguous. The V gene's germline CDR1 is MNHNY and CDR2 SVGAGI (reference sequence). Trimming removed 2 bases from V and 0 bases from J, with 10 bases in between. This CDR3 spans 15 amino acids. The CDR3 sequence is CASSYTGYANYGYTF. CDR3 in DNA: TGTGCCAGCAGTTACACGGGGTACGCTAACTATGGCTACACCTTC.

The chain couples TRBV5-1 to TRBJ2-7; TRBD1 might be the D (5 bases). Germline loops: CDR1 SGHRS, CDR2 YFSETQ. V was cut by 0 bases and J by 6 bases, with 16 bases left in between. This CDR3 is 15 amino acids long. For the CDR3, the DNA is TGCGCCAGCAGCTTGGAAGGGGCCACCAAAGGCGAGCAGTACTTC. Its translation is CASSLEGATKGEQYF.

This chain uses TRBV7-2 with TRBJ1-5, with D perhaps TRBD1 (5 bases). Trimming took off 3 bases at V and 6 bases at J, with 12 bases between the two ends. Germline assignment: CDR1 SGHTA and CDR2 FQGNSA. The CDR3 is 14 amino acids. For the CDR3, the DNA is TGTGCCAGCAGCTTGGCAGGGCACGGTCAGCCCCAGCATTTT. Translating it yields CASSLAGHGQPQHF.

CDR3 amino acids: CSSRGGGELFF. The CDR3 DNA sequence: TGCAGTAGTCGGGGTGGCGGGGAGCTGTTTTTT. The gene calls are TRBV20-1 and TRBJ2-2; D possibly corresponds to TRBD2 (5 bases). The CDR3 has 11 amino acids. Trimming pared 8 bases from V and 7 bases from J, leaving 11 bases between. Germline V lookup: CDR1 DFQATT, CDR2 SNEGSKA (reference sequence).

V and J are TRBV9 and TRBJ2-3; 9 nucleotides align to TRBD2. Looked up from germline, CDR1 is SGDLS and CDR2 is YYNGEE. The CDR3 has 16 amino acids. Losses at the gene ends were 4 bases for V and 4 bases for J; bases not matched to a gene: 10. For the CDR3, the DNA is TGTGCCAGCAGCCTAGTGGCGGGGGGGCGCGCAGATACGCAGTATTTT. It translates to CASSLVAGGRADTQYF.

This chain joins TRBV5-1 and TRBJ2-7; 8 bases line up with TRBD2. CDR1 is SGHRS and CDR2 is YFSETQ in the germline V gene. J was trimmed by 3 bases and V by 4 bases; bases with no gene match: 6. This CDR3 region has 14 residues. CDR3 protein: CASSRGTRYYEQYF. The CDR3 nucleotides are TGCGCCAGCAGCCGCGGGACTAGATACTACGAGCAGTACTTC.

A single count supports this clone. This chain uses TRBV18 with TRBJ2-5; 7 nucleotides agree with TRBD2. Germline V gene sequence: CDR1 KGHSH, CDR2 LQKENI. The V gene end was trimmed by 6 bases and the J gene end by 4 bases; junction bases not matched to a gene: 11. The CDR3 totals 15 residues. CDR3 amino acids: CASSLAPGLTETQYF. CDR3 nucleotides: TGTGCCAGCTCGCTCGCCCCGGGACTAACAGAGACCCAGTACTTC.

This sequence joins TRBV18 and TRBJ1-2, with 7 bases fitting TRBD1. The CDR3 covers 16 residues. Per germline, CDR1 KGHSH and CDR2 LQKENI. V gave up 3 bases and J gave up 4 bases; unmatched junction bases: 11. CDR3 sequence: CASSPQTGLSSYGYTF. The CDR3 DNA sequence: TGTGCCAGCTCACCGCAGACAGGGTTGAGCTCCTATGGCTACACCTTC.

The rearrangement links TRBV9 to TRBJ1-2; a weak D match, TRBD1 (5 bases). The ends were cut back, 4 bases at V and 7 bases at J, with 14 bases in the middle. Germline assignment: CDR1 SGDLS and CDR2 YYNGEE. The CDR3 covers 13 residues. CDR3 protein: CASSPMTEGGYTF. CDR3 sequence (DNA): TGTGCCAGCAGCCCCATGACAGAAGGTGGCTACACCTTC.